This T cell receptor (beta chain) was recovered during a study of radiotherapy plus CTLA-4 blockade in lung cancer. Whole-study context: Disease control reached over 30%, with objective responses in roughly 17%.

This clone was found a few times. The antigen remains undetermined. Patients in the study, people with chemo-refractory metastatic non-small-cell lung cancer, received focal radiation plus ipilimumab CTLA-4 blockade. General observations from the study: The authors reported that early blood T cell clone dynamics, with interferon-beta, best predicted response. In blood, TCR clones derived from the tumor expanded after radiotherapy plus ipilimumab.

The V and J ends lost 4 bases and 0 bases respectively, with 9 bases between them. The CDR3 sequence is 14 residues long. Looked up from germline, CDR1 is ENHRY and CDR2 is SYGVKD. The table came from immunoSEQ multiplex PCR; TCRdb's copy has only in-frame clones and leaves some out. The data show about 97,000 clones, around 74% seen once. V and J are TRBV10-3 and TRBJ1-1; a weak D match, TRBD1 (6 bases). Sequencing was performed on peripheral blood, taken from a patient treated with radiotherapy plus ipilimumab. The sequence was collected from a human donor with non-small cell lung cancer who had a partial response to radiotherapy plus ipilimumab. Some clones in this sample may be carry-over from other donors' samples. CDR3 amino acids: CAISGGTMNTEAFF. CDR3 nucleotide sequence: TGTGCCATCAGTGGGGGGACAATGAACACTGAAGCTTTCTTT.